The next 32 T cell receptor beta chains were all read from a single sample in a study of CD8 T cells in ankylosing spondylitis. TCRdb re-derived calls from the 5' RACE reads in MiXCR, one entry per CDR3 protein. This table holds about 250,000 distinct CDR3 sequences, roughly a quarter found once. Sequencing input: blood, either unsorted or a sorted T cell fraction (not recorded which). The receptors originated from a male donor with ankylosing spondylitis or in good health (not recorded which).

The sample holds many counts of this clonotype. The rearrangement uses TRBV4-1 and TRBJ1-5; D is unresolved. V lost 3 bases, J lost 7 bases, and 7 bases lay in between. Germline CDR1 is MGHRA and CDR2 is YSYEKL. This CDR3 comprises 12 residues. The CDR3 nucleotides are TGCGCCAGCAGCCACGTCGGGCAGCCCCAGCATTTT. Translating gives CASSHVGQPQHF.

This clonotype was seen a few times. In DNA form, the CDR3 reads TGCAGTGCCAACTCGAAAGCGGGGGGTGGGTACGAGCAGTACTTC. It codes for CSANSKAGGGYEQYF. The chain has TRBV20-1 and TRBJ2-7; TRBD2 matches at 9 bases. The CDR3 covers 15 residues. The germline gives CDR1 DFQATT, CDR2 SNEGSKA (reference sequence). The V and J ends lost 6 bases and 4 bases, in that order; junction bases with no gene match: 13.

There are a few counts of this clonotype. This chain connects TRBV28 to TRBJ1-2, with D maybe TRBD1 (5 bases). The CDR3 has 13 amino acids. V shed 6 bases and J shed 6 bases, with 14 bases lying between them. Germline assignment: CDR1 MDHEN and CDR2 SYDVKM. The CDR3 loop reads CASSPPTGDGYTF. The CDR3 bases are TGTGCCAGCAGCCCCCCAACAGGAGATGGCTACACCTTC.

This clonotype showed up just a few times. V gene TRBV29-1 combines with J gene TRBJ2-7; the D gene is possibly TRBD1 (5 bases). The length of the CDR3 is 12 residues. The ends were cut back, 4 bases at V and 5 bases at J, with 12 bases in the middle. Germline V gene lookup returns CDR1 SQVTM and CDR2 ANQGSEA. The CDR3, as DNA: TGCAGCGTTGCGGCAGGGAAGCACGAGCAGTACTTC. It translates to CSVAAGKHEQYF.

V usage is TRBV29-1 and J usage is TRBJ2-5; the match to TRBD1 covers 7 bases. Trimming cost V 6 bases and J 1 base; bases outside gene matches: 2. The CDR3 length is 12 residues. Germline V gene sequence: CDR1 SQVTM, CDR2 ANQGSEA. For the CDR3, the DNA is TGCAGCGTCGGGACAGTCCAAGAGACCCAGTACTTC. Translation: CSVGTVQETQYF.

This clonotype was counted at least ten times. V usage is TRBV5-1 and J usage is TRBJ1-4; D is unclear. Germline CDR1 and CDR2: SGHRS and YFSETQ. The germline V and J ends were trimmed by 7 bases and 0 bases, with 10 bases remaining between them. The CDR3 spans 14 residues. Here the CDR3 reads CASRQGATNEKLFF. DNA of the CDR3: TGCGCCAGCCGACAAGGTGCAACTAATGAAAAACTGTTTTTT.

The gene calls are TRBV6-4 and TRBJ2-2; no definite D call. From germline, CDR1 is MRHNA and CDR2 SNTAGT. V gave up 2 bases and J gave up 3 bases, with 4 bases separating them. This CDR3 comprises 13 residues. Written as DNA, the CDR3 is TGTGCCAGCAGTGACAGGGACACCGGGGAGCTGTTTTTT. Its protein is CASSDRDTGELFF.

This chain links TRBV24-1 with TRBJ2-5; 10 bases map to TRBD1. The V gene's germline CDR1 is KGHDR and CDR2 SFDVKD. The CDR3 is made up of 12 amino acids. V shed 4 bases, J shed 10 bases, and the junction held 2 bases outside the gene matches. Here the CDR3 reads CATSDWTGGQYF. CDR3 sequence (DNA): TGTGCCACCAGTGACTGGACAGGGGGCCAGTACTTC.

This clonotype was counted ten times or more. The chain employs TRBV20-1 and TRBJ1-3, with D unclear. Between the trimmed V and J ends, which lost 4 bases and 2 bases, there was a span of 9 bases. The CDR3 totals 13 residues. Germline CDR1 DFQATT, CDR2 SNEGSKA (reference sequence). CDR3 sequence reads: CSAKAAAGNTIYF. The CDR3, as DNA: TGCAGTGCTAAGGCAGCCGCTGGAAACACCATATATTTT.

The chain's CDR3 is CASRRDAAFF. The CDR3 region has the DNA TGTGCCAGCAGGAGGGACGCGGCTTTCTTT. J is TRBJ1-1 and V is TRBV6-2 or TRBV6-3; perhaps TRBD1 as D (5 bases). V dropped 6 bases and J dropped 11 bases, with 10 bases sitting between them. Germline loops: CDR1 MNHEY, CDR2 SVGEGT. The CDR3 is 10 amino acids.

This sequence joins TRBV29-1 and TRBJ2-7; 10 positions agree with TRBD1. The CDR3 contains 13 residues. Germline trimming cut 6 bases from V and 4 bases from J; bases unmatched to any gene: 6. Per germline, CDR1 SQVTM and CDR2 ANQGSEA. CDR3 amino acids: CSVPGQGDYEQYF. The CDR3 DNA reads TGCAGCGTCCCTGGACAGGGGGATTACGAGCAGTACTTC.

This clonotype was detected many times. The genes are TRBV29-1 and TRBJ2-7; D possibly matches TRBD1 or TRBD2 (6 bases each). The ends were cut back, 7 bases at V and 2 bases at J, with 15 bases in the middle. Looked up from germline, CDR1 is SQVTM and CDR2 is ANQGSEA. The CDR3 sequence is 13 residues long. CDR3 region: CSAGAGVAYEQYF. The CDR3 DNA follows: TGCAGCGCGGGGGCCGGGGTGGCCTACGAGCAGTACTTC.

CDR3 sequence: CSASLPGRYETQYF. CDR3 coding DNA: TGCAGTGCTTCCCTCCCGGGGAGGTACGAGACCCAGTACTTC. The V and J genes are TRBV20-1 and TRBJ2-5; TRBD2 might be the D (6 bases). The CDR3 sequence is 14 residues long. Germline lookup yields CDR1 DFQATT and CDR2 SNEGSKA (reference sequence). The V and J ends lost 5 bases and 5 bases respectively, with 18 bases between them.

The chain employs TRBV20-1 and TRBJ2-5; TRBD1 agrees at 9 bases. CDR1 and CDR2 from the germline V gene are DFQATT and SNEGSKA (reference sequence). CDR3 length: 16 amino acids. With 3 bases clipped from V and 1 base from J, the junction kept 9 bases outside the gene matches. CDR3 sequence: CSASNWGTGIQETQYF. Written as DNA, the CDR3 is TGCAGTGCTAGTAATTGGGGGACAGGGATCCAAGAGACCCAGTACTTC.

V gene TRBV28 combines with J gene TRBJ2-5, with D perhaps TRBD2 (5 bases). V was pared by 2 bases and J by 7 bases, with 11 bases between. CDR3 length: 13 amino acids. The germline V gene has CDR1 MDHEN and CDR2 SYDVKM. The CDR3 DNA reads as TGTGCCAGCAGTTTACCGGGCCGGGGGACCCAGTACTTC. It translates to CASSLPGRGTQYF.

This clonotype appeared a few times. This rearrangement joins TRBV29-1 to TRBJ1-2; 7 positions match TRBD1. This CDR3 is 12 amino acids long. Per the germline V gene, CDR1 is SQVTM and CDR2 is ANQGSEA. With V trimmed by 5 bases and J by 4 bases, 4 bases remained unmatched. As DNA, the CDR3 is TGCAGCGTTCGGACAGGCCCCTATGGCTACACCTTC. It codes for CSVRTGPYGYTF.

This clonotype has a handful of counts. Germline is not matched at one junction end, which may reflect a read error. The CDR3 coding sequence is TGCAGCGAAAGTAGGGGGGCCCCTCCCTACGCGCAGTACTTC. It yields the protein CSESRGAPPYAQYF. This chain uses TRBV20-1 with TRBJ2-7, with D perhaps TRBD1 or TRBD2 (6 bases each). The CDR3 has 14 amino acids. Germline CDR1 and CDR2: DFQATT and SNEGSKA (reference sequence).

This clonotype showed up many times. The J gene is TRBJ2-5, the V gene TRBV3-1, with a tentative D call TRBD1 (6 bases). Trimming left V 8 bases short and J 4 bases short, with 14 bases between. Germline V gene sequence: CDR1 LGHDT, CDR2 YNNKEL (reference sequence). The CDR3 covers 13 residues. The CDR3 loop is CASGEMGAETQYF. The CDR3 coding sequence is TGTGCCAGCGGGGAAATGGGGGCAGAGACCCAGTACTTC.

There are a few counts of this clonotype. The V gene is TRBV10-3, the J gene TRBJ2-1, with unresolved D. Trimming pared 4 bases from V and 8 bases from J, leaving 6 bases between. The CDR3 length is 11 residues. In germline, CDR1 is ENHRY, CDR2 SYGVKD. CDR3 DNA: TGTGCCATCAGTGCTTGGGATGAGCAGTTCTTC. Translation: CAISAWDEQFF.

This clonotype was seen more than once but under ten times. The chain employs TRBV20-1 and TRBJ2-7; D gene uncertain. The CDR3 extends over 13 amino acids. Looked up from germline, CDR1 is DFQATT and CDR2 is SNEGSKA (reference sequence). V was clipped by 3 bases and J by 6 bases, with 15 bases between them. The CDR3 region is CSASLAAAGEQYF. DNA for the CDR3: TGCAGTGCTAGTCTCGCGGCAGCCGGCGAGCAGTACTTC.

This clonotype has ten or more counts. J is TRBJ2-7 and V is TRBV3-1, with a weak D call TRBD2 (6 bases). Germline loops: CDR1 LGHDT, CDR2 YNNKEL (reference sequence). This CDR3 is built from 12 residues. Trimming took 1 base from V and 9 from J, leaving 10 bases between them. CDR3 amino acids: CASSQVSGRQYF. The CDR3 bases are TGTGCCAGCAGCCAAGTTAGCGGACGGCAGTACTTC.

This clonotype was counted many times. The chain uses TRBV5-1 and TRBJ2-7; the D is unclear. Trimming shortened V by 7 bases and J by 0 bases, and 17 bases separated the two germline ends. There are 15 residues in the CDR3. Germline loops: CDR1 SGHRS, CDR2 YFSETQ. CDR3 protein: CASPAGRPSSYEQYF. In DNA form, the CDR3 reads TGCGCCAGCCCCGCTGGCAGGCCTAGCTCCTACGAGCAGTACTTC.

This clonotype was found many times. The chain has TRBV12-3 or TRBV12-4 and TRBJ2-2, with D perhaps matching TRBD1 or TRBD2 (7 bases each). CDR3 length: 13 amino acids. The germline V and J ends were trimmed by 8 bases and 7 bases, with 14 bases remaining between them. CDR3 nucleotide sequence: TGTGCCAGCTATTCAGGGGGGGGCGGGGAGCTGTTTTTT. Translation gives CASYSGGGGELFF.

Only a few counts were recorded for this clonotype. CDR3 sequence: CSAATSLAANTGELFF. The DNA for the CDR3 is TGCAGTGCTGCCACGTCACTAGCGGCTAACACCGGGGAGCTGTTTTTT. This rearrangement joins TRBV20-1 to TRBJ2-2, with TRBD2 matching 8 bases. This CDR3 spans 16 amino acids. Losses at the gene ends were 5 bases for V and 2 bases for J; bases not matched to a gene: 10. Per germline, CDR1 DFQATT and CDR2 SNEGSKA (reference sequence).

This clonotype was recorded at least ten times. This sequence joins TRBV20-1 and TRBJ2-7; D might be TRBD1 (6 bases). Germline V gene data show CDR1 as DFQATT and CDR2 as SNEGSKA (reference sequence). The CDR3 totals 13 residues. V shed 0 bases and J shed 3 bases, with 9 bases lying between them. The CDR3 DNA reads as TGCAGTGCTAGAGATGGGGGCGTCTACGAGCAGTACTTC. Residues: CSARDGGVYEQYF.

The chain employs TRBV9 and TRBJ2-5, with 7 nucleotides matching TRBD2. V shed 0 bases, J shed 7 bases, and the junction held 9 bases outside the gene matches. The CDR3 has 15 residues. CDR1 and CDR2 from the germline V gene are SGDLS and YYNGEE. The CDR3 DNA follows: TGTGCCAGCAGCGTAGGCGGGGGATCAAGAGGGACCCAGTACTTC. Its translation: CASSVGGGSRGTQYF.

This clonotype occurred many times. The CDR3 sequence: CAITPGGTGYTF. The CDR3 region has the DNA TGTGCCATCACCCCAGGGGGGACTGGCTACACCTTC. The V and J genes are TRBV10-3 and TRBJ1-2; 7 bases match TRBD1. The CDR3 covers 12 residues. V gave up 7 bases and J gave up 7 bases; unmatched junction bases: 6. Germline CDR1 is ENHRY and CDR2 is SYGVKD.

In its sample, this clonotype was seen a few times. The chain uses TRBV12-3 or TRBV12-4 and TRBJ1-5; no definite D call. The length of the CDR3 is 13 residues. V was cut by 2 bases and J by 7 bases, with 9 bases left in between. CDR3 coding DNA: TGTGCCAGCAGTTTATCCCCTCGGCAGCCCCAGCATTTT. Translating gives CASSLSPRQPQHF.

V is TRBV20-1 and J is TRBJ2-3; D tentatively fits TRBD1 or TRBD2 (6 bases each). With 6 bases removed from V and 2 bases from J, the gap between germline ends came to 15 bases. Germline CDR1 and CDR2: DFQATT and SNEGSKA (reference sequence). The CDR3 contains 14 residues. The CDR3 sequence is CSAQGGGFTDTQYF. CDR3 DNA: TGCAGTGCCCAAGGAGGGGGATTCACAGATACGCAGTATTTT.

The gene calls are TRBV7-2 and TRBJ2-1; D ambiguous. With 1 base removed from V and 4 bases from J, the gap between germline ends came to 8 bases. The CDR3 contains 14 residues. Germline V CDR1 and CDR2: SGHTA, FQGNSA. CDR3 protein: CASSLVLSYNEQFF. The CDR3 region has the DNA TGTGCCAGCAGCTTAGTTCTCTCTTACAATGAGCAGTTCTTC.

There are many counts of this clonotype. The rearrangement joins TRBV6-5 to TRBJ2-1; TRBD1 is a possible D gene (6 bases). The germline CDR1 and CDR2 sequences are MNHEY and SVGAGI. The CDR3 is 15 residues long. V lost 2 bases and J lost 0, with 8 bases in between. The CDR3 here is CASSYQDSSYNEQFF. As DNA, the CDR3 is TGTGCCAGCAGTTACCAGGACAGCTCCTACAATGAGCAGTTCTTC.

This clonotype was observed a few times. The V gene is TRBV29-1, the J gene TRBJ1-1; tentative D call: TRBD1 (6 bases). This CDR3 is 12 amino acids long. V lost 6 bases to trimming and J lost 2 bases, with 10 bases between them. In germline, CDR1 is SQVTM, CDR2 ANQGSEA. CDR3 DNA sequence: TGCAGCGTGACTGGGGGCAACACTGAAGCTTTCTTT. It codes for CSVTGGNTEAFF.